This passage covers 25 T cell receptor beta chains from one sample sequenced in a study of post-analysis software for immune sequencing data. The TCR beta cDNA libraries contained unique molecular identifiers. Via MiXCR, TCRdb re-called the PCR reads, giving one row per CDR3 protein. Here the sample spans hundreds of thousands of distinct CDR3 sequences, 25% to 30% being singletons. Which antigens these TCRs recognize remains unknown. Study conclusions and caveats: In patients, five TRBV segments were more frequent than in controls, with TRBV5-6, TRBV5-1 and TRBV20-1 among them.

Source material: blood. The receptors here all came from a girl aged 10 to 17 with multiple sclerosis.

The rearrangement joins TRBV7-2 to TRBJ2-3; 9 bases line up with TRBD2. The junction had 11 bases not matched to a gene; V was cut back by 1 base and J by 3 bases. Per germline, CDR1 SGHTA and CDR2 FQGNSA. The CDR3 is 18 residues long. The CDR3 reads CASSLDPFAGGLTDTQYF. The CDR3 DNA reads as TGTGCCAGCAGCTTAGACCCTTTCGCGGGAGGGCTAACAGATACGCAGTATTTT.

The chain has TRBV5-1 and TRBJ2-1, with 12 bases fitting TRBD1. V trimming: 4 bases; J trimming: 3 bases; junction bases outside the gene matches: 8. This CDR3 has 17 residues. Germline loops: CDR1 SGHRS, CDR2 YFSETQ. The CDR3 is CASSRRGTGGLYNEQFF. CDR3 DNA: TGCGCCAGCAGCCGACGAGGGACAGGGGGCCTCTACAATGAGCAGTTCTTC.

This clonotype was seen only a few times. This chain uses TRBV7-2 with TRBJ2-5; D unresolved. V was shortened by 2 bases and J by 5 bases, with 6 bases between the two germline ends. CDR3 size: 12 residues. Germline assignment: CDR1 SGHTA and CDR2 FQGNSA. Here the CDR3 reads CASSLKRETQYF. For the CDR3, the DNA is TGTGCCAGCAGCTTAAAAAGGGAGACCCAGTACTTC.

In its sample, this clonotype was seen once. The chain has TRBV3-1 and TRBJ2-1; the match to TRBD2 covers 7 bases. V gave up 0 bases and J gave up 8 bases; unmatched junction bases: 7. The CDR3 has 15 residues. Looked up from germline, CDR1 is LGHDT and CDR2 is YNNKEL (reference sequence). DNA of the CDR3: TGTGCCAGCAGCCAAGATCCGCGGGAGATATATGAGCAGTTCTTC. Translating it yields CASSQDPREIYEQFF.

The chain has TRBV28 and TRBJ1-6; no reliable D call. This CDR3 has 14 amino acids. Germline CDR1 MDHEN, CDR2 SYDVKM. Trimming pared 6 bases from V and 9 bases from J, leaving 15 bases between. For the CDR3, the DNA is TGTGCCAGCAGGCAACAGACCCGGGGTTCACCCCTCCACTTT. Amino acid sequence: CASRQQTRGSPLHF. The whole variable domain, remainder taken from reference TRBV28 and TRBJ1-6, is DVKVTQSSRYLVKRTGEKVFLECVQDMDHENMFWYRQDPGLGLRLIYFSYDVKMKEKGDIPEGYSVSREKKERFSLILESASTNQTSMYLCASRQQTRGSPLHFGNGTRLTVT.

CDR3 loop: CASSRTGQESTDTQYF. The DNA for the CDR3 is TGTGCCAGCAGCCGGACTGGCCAAGAGAGCACAGATACGCAGTATTTT. The chain carries TRBV7-6 and TRBJ2-3; possible D gene TRBD2, 5 bases. Per germline, CDR1 SGHVS and CDR2 FNYEAQ. The CDR3 spans 16 residues. Trimming removed 5 bases at V and 0 bases at J, with 15 bases between.

The chain joins TRBV7-2 to TRBJ2-3, with D unclear. CDR3 length: 15 residues. Germline V gene sequence: CDR1 SGHTA, CDR2 FQGNSA. Trimming removed 0 bases at V and 2 bases at J, with 9 bases between. The CDR3 protein is CASSLAGIYTDTQYF. CDR3 sequence (DNA): TGTGCCAGCAGCTTAGCGGGGATATACACAGATACGCAGTATTTT.

The chain has TRBV7-2 and TRBJ2-3; D unresolved. Trimming took off 4 bases at V and 8 bases at J, with 13 bases between the two ends. CDR1 is SGHTA, CDR2 FQGNSA, per germline. This CDR3 is 13 amino acids long. The CDR3 sequence: CASSSLDLSTQYF. The CDR3 bases are TGTGCCAGCAGCTCTCTGGATCTAAGTACGCAGTATTTT.

This chain joins TRBV5-1 and TRBJ1-1, with D maybe TRBD1 (5 bases). CDR3 size: 15 residues. The germline V gene has CDR1 SGHRS and CDR2 YFSETQ. The V gene lost 3 bases and the J gene lost 1 base, with 13 bases spanning the gap. CDR3 sequence reads: CASSWGGQANTEAFF. CDR3 sequence (DNA): TGCGCCAGCAGCTGGGGCGGGCAAGCGAACACTGAAGCTTTCTTT.

The V gene is TRBV12-3 or TRBV12-4, the J gene TRBJ1-1; no firm D call. The CDR3 loop spans 15 amino acids. Between the trimmed V and J ends, which lost 1 base and 2 bases, there was a span of 11 bases. CDR3 in DNA: TGTGCCAGCAGTTTAGGAGGCAGCCCTAACACTGAAGCTTTCTTT. This codes for CASSLGGSPNTEAFF.

The V and J genes are TRBV21-1 and TRBJ1-5. TRBV21-1 is a pseudogene segment. This CDR3 has 15 amino acids. The CDR3 loop is CASSKTKQGGKVGHF. CDR3 nucleotide sequence: TGTGCCAGCAGCAAAACCAAACAGGGAGGGAAAGTTGGGCATTTT.

This clonotype was seen a handful of times. The rearrangement links TRBV12-3 or TRBV12-4 to TRBJ2-5, with D tentatively TRBD2 (5 bases). The CDR3 spans 14 residues. The V end was cut by 5 bases, the J end by 3 bases, with 13 bases between. The CDR3 DNA sequence: TGTGCCAGCAGTCACCCGGGGAGAGAAGAGACCCAGTACTTC. This encodes CASSHPGREETQYF.

This clonotype was found a few times. The chain carries TRBV20-1 and TRBJ2-6; D remains ambiguous. CDR1 DFQATT and CDR2 SNEGSKA come from the germline V gene (reference sequence). This CDR3 region has 14 residues. Trimming pared 2 bases from V and 2 bases from J, leaving 7 bases between. CDR3 sequence: CSARSNPGANVLTF. The CDR3 bases are TGCAGTGCTAGATCAAACCCTGGGGCCAACGTCCTGACTTTC.

This chain links TRBV4-1 with TRBJ1-4; D uncertain. The CDR3 has 16 residues. V dropped 0 bases and J dropped 8 bases, with 16 bases sitting between them. From germline, CDR1 is MGHRA and CDR2 YSYEKL. This CDR3 reads CASSQDPPASGEKLFF. The CDR3 nucleotides read TGCGCCAGCAGCCAAGATCCCCCCGCGTCGGGGGAAAAACTGTTTTTT.

This clonotype was detected only a few times. J is TRBJ2-2 and V is TRBV10-3; 10 nucleotides match TRBD1. Germline CDR1 and CDR2: ENHRY and SYGVKD. The CDR3 has 16 residues. The trim removed 6 bases at V and 2 bases at J, leaving 6 bases unmatched. CDR3 sequence: CAIRDRGLGNTGELFF. The CDR3 DNA follows: TGTGCCATCAGAGACAGGGGGCTTGGTAACACCGGGGAGCTGTTTTTT.

V is TRBV10-3 and J is TRBJ1-2; D gene ambiguous. The ends were cut back, 2 bases at V and 5 bases at J, with 18 bases in the middle. In germline, CDR1 is ENHRY, CDR2 SYGVKD. The CDR3 covers 16 residues. CDR3 nucleotide sequence: TGTGCCATCAGTGAGGGGGTAAAAATAACGACGTATGGCTACACCTTC. Translated: CAISEGVKITTYGYTF.

The V and J genes are TRBV5-5 and TRBJ1-4; D gene ambiguous. The CDR3 runs 16 residues. The V gene lost 0 bases and the J gene lost 8 bases, with 17 bases spanning the gap. Germline V CDR1 and CDR2: SGHKS, YYEKEE (reference sequence). CDR3 sequence (DNA): TGTGCCAGCAGCTTGGACAGCGCTCCCCGGAACGAAAAACTGTTTTTT. Translating gives CASSLDSAPRNEKLFF.

This chain uses TRBV6-6 with TRBJ2-3; 8 nucleotides match TRBD1. V was pared by 6 bases and J by 1 base, with 12 bases of the junction left unmatched. The CDR3 is 17 residues long. Germline values: CDR1 MNHNY, CDR2 SVGAGI (reference sequence). In DNA form, the CDR3 reads TGTGCCAGCAGAACCGGGACAGGCTACATCGGCACAGATACGCAGTATTTT. Its translation is CASRTGTGYIGTDTQYF.

The chain is built from TRBV28 and TRBJ2-5, with D possibly matching TRBD2 (6 bases). Trimming left V 1 base short and J 5 bases short, with 17 bases between. Germline V gene data show CDR1 as MDHEN and CDR2 as SYDVKM. The CDR3 covers 16 residues. The CDR3 loop reads CASSLLLAWGEETQYF. The CDR3 bases are TGTGCCAGCAGTTTATTATTAGCGTGGGGGGAGGAGACCCAGTACTTC. Drawing the rest from reference TRBV28 and TRBJ2-5, the complete variable domain is DVKVTQSSRYLVKRTGEKVFLECVQDMDHENMFWYRQDPGLGLRLIYFSYDVKMKEKGDIPEGYSVSREKKERFSLILESASTNQTSMYLCASSLLLAWGEETQYFGPGTRLLVL.

The chain combines TRBV27 with TRBJ2-3; no definite D call. The CDR3 covers 12 residues. Germline CDR1 is MNHEY and CDR2 is SMNVEV (reference sequence). Trimming cost V 8 bases and J 6 bases, with 12 bases left between them. Here the CDR3 reads CASRTILDTQYF. Here the CDR3 DNA reads TGTGCCAGCCGTACTATTCTGGATACGCAGTATTTT.

The chain couples TRBV29-1 to TRBJ2-5, with 9 bases identical to TRBD2. The germline CDR1 and CDR2 sequences are SQVTM and ANQGSEA. The CDR3 covers 15 residues. V dropped 3 bases and J dropped 0; count of bases not matched to a gene: 5. The CDR3 spells CSVDGTSRNQETQYF. Here the CDR3 DNA reads TGCAGCGTTGATGGGACTAGCCGAAACCAAGAGACCCAGTACTTC. The variable domain in full, with the rest retrieved from reference TRBV29-1 and TRBJ2-5, is SAVISQKPSRDICQRGTSLTIQCQVDSQVTMMFWYRQQPGQSLTLIATANQGSEATYESGFVIDKFPISRPNLTFSTLTVSNMSPEDSSIYLCSVDGTSRNQETQYFGPGTRLLVL.

The sample holds one count of this clonotype. The gene calls are TRBV5-1 and TRBJ2-3; 15 nucleotides agree with TRBD2. CDR1 and CDR2 from the germline V gene are SGHRS and YFSETQ. The ends lost 3 bases at V and 5 bases at J; junction bases unmatched: 7. This CDR3 contains 17 residues. This CDR3 is CASSSRTSGGAGDTQYF. CDR3 in DNA: TGCGCCAGCAGCTCCCGGACTAGCGGGGGGGCCGGAGATACGCAGTATTTT.

This clonotype was detected once. The chain has TRBV20-1 and TRBJ1-5; D gene ambiguous. Per the germline V gene, CDR1 is DFQATT and CDR2 is SNEGSKA (reference sequence). The length of the CDR3 is 14 residues. The V gene lost 3 bases and the J gene lost 5 bases, with 14 bases spanning the gap. The chain's CDR3 is CSASPTGRDQPQHF. CDR3 nucleotide sequence: TGCAGTGCTAGCCCCACCGGGAGAGATCAGCCCCAGCATTTT.

This clonotype was recorded once. The V gene is TRBV10-3, the J gene TRBJ2-5; 8 bases fit TRBD2. Looked up from germline, CDR1 is ENHRY and CDR2 is SYGVKD. CDR3 length: 15 amino acids. The V gene end was trimmed by 4 bases and the J gene end by 5 bases; junction bases not matched to a gene: 9. The CDR3 is CAISGSGLASETQYF. The CDR3, as DNA: TGTGCCATCAGTGGGTCTGGACTAGCTTCGGAGACCCAGTACTTC.

This clonotype came up a few times. CDR3 amino acids: CASGLGHNGYTF. In DNA, the CDR3 is TGTGCTAGTGGTTTGGGACATAATGGCTACACCTTC. This chain links TRBV12-5 with TRBJ1-2; no clear D. The CDR3 spans 12 residues. V shed 1 base and J shed 6 bases, with 6 bases lying between them. CDR1 LGHNT and CDR2 FRNRAP come from the germline V gene.